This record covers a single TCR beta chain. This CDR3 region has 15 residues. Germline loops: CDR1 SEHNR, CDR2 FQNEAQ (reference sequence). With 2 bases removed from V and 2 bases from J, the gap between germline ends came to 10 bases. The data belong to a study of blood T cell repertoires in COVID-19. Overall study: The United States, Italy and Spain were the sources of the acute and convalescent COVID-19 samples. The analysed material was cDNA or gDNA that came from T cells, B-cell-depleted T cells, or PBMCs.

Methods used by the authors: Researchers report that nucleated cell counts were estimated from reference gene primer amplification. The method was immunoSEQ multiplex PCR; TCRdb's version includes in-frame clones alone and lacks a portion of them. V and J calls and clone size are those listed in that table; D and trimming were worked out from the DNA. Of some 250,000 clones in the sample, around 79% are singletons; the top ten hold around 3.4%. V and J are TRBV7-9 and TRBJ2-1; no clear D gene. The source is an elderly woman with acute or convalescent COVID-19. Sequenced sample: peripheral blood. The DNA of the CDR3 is TGTGCCAGCAGCTTAACGGGTAGCACCTACAATGAGCAGTTCTTC. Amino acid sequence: CASSLTGSTYNEQFF. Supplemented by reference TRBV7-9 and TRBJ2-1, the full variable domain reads DTGVSQNPRHKITKRGQNVTFRCDPISEHNRLYWYRQTLGQGPEFLTYFQNEAQLEKSRLLSDRFSAERPKGSFSTLEIQRTEQGDSAMYLCASSLTGSTYNEQFFGPGTRLTVL.